This TCR beta chain originates from a study of cytomegalovirus exposure and HLA in healthy donors. A note on this clone: Its antigen is unidentified.

Study outcomes and limitations: After further analysis at a later stage, 15,000 to 20,000 TCR beta sequences were associated with HLA alleles at 0.05 false discovery rate.

Primers: 60 Vbeta forward and 13 Jbeta reverse. The protocol was immunoSEQ multiplex PCR, while the TCRdb copy is restricted to in-frame clones and leaves out a portion. The table includes around 130,000 clones, approximately 85% detected once. This clonotype was obtained from a boy aged 5-17 years in good health and CMV-seronegative. The sequenced sample was PBMCs.

The CDR3 loop is CASSVLTSGGGDTQYF. The CDR3 region has the DNA TGTGCCAGCAGCGTGCTAACTAGCGGGGGAGGAGATACGCAGTATTTT. The chain uses TRBV9 and TRBJ2-3; TRBD2 aligns across 11 bases. This CDR3 spans 16 amino acids. Trimming removed 2 bases from V and 5 bases from J; junction bases left unmatched: 7. The germline gives CDR1 SGDLS, CDR2 YYNGEE.